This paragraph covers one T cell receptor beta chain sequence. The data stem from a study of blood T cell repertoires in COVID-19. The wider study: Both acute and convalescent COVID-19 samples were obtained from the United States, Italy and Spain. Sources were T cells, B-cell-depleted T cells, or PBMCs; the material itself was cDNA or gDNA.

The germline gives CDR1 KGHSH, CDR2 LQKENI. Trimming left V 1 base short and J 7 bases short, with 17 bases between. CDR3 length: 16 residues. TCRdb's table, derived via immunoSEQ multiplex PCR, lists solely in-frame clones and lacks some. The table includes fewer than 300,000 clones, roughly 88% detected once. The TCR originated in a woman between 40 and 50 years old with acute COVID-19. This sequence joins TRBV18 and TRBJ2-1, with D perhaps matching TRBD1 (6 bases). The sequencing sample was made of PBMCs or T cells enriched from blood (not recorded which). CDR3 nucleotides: TGTGCCAGCTCACCACGATCGAGACAGGTTTTTAATGAGCAGTTCTTC. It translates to CASSPRSRQVFNEQFF.